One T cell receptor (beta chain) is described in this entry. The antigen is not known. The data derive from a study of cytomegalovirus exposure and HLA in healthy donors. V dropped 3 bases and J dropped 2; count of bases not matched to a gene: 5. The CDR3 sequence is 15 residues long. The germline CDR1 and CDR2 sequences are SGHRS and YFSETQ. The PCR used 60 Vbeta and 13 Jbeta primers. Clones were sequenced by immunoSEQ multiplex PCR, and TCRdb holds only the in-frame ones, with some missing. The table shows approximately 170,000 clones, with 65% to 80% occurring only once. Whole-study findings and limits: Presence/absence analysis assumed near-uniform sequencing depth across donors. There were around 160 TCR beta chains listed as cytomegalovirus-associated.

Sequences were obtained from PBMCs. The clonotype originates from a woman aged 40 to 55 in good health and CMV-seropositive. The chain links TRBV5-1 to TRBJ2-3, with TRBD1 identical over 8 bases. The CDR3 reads CASSYQGANTDTQYF. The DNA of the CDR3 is TGCGCCAGCAGCTACCAGGGGGCTAACACAGATACGCAGTATTTT.